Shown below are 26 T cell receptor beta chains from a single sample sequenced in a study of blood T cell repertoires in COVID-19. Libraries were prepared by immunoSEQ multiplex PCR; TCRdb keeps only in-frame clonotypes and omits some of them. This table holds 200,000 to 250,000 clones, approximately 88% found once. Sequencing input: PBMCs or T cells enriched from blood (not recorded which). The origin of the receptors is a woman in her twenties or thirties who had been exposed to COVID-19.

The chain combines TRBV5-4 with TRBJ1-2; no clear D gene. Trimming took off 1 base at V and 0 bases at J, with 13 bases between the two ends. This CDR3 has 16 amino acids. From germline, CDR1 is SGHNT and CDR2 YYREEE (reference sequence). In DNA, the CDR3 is TGTGCCAGCAGCTTGATCGGGGAGATAGCTAACTATGGCTACACCTTC. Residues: CASSLIGEIANYGYTF.

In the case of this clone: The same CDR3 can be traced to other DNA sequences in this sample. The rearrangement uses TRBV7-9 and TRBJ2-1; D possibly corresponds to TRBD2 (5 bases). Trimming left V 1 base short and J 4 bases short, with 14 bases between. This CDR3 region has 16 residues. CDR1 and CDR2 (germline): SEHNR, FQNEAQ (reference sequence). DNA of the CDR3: TGTGCCAGCAGCTTAGTACGGCTAGCAGGTTACAATGAGCAGTTCTTC. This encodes CASSLVRLAGYNEQFF. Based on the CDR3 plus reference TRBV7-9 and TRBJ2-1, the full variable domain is DTGVSQNPRHKITKRGQNVTFRCDPISEHNRLYWYRQTLGQGPEFLTYFQNEAQLEKSRLLSDRFSAERPKGSFSTLEIQRTEQGDSAMYLCASSLVRLAGYNEQFFGPGTRLTVL.

The CDR3 sequence: CASSLDRGKYQETQYF. The CDR3 DNA sequence: TGCGCCAGCAGCTTAGACAGGGGAAAGTACCAAGAGACCCAGTACTTC. J is TRBJ2-5 and V is TRBV5-1; 8 nucleotides match TRBD1. Trimming removed 2 bases from V and 0 bases from J; junction bases left unmatched: 6. CDR1 SGHRS and CDR2 YFSETQ come from the germline V gene. The CDR3 contains 16 residues.

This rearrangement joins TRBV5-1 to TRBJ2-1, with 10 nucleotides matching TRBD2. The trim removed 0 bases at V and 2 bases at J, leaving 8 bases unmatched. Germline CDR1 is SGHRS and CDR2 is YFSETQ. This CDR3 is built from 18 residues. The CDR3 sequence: CASSLGGLAGVAYNEQFF. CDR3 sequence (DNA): TGCGCCAGCAGCTTGGGGGGGCTAGCGGGAGTTGCCTACAATGAGCAGTTCTTC.

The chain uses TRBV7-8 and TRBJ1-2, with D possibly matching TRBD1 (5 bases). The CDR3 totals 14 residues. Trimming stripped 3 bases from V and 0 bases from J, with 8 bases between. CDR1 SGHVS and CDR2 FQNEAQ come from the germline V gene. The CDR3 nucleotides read TGTGCCAGCAGCTTCCCAGGGCCTAACTATGGCTACACCTTC. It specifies CASSFPGPNYGYTF. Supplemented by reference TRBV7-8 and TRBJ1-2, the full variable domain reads GAGVSQSPRYKVAKRGQDVALRCDPISGHVSLFWYQQALGQGPEFLTYFQNEAQLDKSGLPSDRFFAERPEGSVSTLKIQRTQQEDSAVYLCASSFPGPNYGYTFGSGTRLTVV.

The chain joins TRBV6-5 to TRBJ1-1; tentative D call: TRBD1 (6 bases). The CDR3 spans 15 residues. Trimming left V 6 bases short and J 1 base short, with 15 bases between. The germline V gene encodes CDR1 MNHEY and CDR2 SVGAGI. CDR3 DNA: TGTGCCAGCAGGGACAACAGGGTCGGGAACACTGAAGCTTTCTTT. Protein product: CASRDNRVGNTEAFF.

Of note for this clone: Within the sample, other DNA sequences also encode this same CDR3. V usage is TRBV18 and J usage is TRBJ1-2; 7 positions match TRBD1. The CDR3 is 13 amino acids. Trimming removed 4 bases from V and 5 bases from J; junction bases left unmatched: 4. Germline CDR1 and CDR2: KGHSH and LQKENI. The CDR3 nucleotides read TGTGCCAGCTCACTCGACAGGGATTATGGCTACACCTTC. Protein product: CASSLDRDYGYTF.

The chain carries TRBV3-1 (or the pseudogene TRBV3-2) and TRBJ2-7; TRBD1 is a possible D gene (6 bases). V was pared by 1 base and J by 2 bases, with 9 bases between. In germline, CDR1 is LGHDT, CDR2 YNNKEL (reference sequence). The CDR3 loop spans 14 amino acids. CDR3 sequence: CASSQGQVTYEQYF. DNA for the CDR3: TGTGCCAGCAGCCAAGGACAGGTAACCTACGAGCAGTACTTC.

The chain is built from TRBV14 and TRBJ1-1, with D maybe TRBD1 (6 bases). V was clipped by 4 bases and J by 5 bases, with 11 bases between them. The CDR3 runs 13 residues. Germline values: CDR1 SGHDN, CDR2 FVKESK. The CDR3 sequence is CASSLSTGTEAFF. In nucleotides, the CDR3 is TGTGCCAGCAGCCTTTCAACAGGGACTGAAGCTTTCTTT.

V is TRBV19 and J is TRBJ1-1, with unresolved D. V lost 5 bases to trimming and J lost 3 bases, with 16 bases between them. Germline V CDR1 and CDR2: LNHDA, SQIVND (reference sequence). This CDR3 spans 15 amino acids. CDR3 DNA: TGTGCCAGTAGTTTACAGAGAGGGTTGGACACTGAAGCTTTCTTT. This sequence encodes CASSLQRGLDTEAFF.

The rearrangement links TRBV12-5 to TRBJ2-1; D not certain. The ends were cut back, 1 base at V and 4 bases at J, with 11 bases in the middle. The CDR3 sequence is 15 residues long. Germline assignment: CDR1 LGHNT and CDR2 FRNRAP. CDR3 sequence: CASGLALSVYNEQFF. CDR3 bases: TGTGCTAGTGGTTTGGCCCTGTCGGTTTACAATGAGCAGTTCTTC.

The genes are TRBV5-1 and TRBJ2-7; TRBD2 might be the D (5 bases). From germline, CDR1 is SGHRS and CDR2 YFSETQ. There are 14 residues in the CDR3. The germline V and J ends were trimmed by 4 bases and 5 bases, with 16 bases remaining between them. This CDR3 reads CASSPSYPIDEQYF. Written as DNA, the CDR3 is TGCGCCAGCAGCCCTAGCTACCCCATAGACGAGCAGTACTTC.

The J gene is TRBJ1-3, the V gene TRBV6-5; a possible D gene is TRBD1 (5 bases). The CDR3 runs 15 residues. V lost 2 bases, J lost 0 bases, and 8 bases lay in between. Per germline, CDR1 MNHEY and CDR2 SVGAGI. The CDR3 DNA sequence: TGTGCCAGCAGTTACACAGGCCCCTCTGGAAACACCATATATTTT. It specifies CASSYTGPSGNTIYF.

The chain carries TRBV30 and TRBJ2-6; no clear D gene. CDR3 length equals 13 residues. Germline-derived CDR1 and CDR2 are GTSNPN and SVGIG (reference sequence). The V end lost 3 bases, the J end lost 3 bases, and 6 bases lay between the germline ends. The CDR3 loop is CAWRAHGANVLTF. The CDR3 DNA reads TGTGCCTGGAGGGCCCATGGGGCCAACGTCCTGACTTTC.

The CDR3 region has the DNA TGTGCCAGCAGCCAAGCAACAGGGGTGTATGGCTACACCTTC. It encodes CASSQATGVYGYTF. This chain connects TRBV14 to TRBJ1-2, with 7 bases matching TRBD1. Losses at the gene ends were 1 base for V and 5 bases for J; bases not matched to a gene: 4. This CDR3 contains 14 residues. In germline, CDR1 is SGHDN, CDR2 FVKESK.

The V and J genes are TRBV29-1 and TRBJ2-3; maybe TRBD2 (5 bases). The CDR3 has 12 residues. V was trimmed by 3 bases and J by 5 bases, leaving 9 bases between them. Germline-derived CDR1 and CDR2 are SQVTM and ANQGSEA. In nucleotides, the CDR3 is TGCAGCGTTGATCTAGCAGTAGATACGCAGTATTTT. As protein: CSVDLAVDTQYF.

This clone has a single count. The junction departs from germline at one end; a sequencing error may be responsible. CDR3 bases: TGTGCCAGCAGGACATCGGGGAACTCTGGCTACACCTTC. Translating gives CASRTSGNSGYTF. V gene TRBV27 combines with J gene TRBJ1-2; D not certain. This CDR3 has 13 amino acids. Germline CDR1 and CDR2: MNHEY and SMNVEV (reference sequence).

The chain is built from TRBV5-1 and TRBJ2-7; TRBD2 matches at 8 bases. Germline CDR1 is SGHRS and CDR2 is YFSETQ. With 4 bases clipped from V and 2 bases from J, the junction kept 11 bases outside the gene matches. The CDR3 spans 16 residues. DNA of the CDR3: TGCGCCAGCAGCCCCAGGTCTTTAGCGGGACCCTACGAGCAGTACTTC. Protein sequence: CASSPRSLAGPYEQYF.

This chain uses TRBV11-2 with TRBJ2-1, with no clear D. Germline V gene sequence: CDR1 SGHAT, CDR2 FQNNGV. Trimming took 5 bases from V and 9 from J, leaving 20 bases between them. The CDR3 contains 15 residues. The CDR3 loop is CASSPRPTDGPEQFF. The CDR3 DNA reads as TGTGCCAGCAGCCCTCGCCCCACAGACGGTCCTGAGCAGTTCTTC.

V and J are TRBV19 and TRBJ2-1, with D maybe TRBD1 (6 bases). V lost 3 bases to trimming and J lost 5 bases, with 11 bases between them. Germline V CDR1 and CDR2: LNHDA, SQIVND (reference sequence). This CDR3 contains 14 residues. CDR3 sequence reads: CASSIPGENNEQFF. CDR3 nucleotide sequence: TGTGCCAGTAGTATCCCAGGGGAGAACAATGAGCAGTTCTTC.

The CDR3 region has the DNA TGCGCCAGCAGCTGGGCAGCTTTACACGGGACAGACTCCTACGAGCAGTACTTC. It encodes CASSWAALHGTDSYEQYF. This rearrangement joins TRBV5-1 to TRBJ2-7; 7 bases map to TRBD1. Unmatched junction bases numbered 15, after V lost 3 bases and J lost 0 bases. Germline V gene data show CDR1 as SGHRS and CDR2 as YFSETQ. CDR3 length: 18 amino acids.

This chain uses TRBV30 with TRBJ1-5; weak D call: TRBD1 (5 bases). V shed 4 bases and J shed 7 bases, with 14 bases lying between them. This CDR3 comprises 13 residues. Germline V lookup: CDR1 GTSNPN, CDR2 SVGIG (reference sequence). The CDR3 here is CAWTTGLGQPQHF. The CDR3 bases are TGTGCCTGGACCACAGGTTTGGGGCAGCCCCAGCATTTT.

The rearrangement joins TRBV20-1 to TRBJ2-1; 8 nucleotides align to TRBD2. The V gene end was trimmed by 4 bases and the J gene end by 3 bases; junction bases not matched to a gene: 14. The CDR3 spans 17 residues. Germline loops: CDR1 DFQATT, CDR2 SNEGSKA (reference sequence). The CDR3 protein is CSATEGVPGLDYNEQFF. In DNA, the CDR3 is TGCAGTGCTACTGAAGGCGTACCGGGACTAGACTACAATGAGCAGTTCTTC.

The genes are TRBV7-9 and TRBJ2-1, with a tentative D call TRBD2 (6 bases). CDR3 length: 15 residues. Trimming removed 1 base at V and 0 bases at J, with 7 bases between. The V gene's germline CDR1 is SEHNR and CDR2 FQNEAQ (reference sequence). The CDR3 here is CASSLDGSSYNEQFF. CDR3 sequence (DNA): TGTGCCAGCAGCTTAGACGGGAGCTCCTACAATGAGCAGTTCTTC. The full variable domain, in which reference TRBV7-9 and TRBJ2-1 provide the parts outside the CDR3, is DTGVSQNPRHKITKRGQNVTFRCDPISEHNRLYWYRQTLGQGPEFLTYFQNEAQLEKSRLLSDRFSAERPKGSFSTLEIQRTEQGDSAMYLCASSLDGSSYNEQFFGPGTRLTVL.

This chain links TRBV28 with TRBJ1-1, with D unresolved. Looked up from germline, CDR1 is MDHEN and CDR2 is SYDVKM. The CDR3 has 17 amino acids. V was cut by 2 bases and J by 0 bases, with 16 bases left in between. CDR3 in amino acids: CASSLALPEAVNTEAFF. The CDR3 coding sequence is TGTGCCAGCAGTTTAGCTCTACCCGAGGCGGTGAACACTGAAGCTTTCTTT.

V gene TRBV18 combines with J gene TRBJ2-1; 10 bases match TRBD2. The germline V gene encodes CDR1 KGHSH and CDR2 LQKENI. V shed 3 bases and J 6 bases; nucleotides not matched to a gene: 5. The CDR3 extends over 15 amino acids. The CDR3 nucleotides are TGTGCCAGCTCACCCCCTAGCGGGAGTGTCAATGAGCAGTTCTTC. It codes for CASSPPSGSVNEQFF.